The 8 T cell receptor beta chains reported below all come from one sample, sequenced in a study of T cells after yellow fever vaccination (dated 2019 in TCRdb). Library preparation was by 5' RACE. The instrument given in TCRdb is Illumina HiSeq 2500. In TCRdb, the public reads were trimmed at Q25 with fastp and aligned with MiXCR, with productive beta chains retained. Each CDR3 protein appears once, grouped with its most common genes and DNA. For this sample the table gives approximately 300,000 distinct CDR3 sequences, of which 8.7% were detected only once. In total, the top ten clones hold 15% to 20% of the sample. The sample's treatment or condition label, decoded: live attenuated yellow fever vaccine strain. The source was PBMCs, collected on the day of the first yellow fever vaccination. The receptor source for this set is a man younger than 30 who received the YFV17D yellow fever vaccine.

The chain joins TRBV7-2 to TRBJ2-7; TRBD1 is a possible D gene (6 bases). CDR1 is SGHTA, CDR2 FQGNSA, per germline. The CDR3 sequence is 15 residues long. Deletions cut 5 bases from V and 4 bases from J, with 18 bases between. CDR3 DNA: TGTGCCAGCAGCACTCCGACAGGAGACTCTTACGAGCAGTACTTC. Protein product: CASSTPTGDSYEQYF.

This clonotype was observed a handful of times. The chain has TRBV5-1 and TRBJ1-2; 8 bases agree with TRBD1. After removal of 4 bases from V and 5 bases from J, the junction contained 10 bases not matched to a gene. Germline CDR1 reads SGHRS; CDR2 reads YFSETQ. The CDR3 totals 15 residues. CDR3 coding DNA: TGCGCCAGCAGCATAAACCCCCAGGGGGCGTATGGCTACACCTTC. Encoded protein: CASSINPQGAYGYTF. Drawing the rest from reference TRBV5-1 and TRBJ1-2, the complete variable domain is KAGVTQTPRYLIKTRGQQVTLSCSPISGHRSVSWYQQTPGQGLQFLFEYFSETQRNKGNFPGRFSGRQFSNSRSEMNVSTLELGDSALYLCASSINPQGAYGYTFGSGTRLTVV.

V is TRBV3-1 and J is TRBJ2-1, with 8 positions matching TRBD2. Germline values: CDR1 LGHDT, CDR2 YNNKEL (reference sequence). The CDR3 runs to 19 residues. The V and J ends lost 2 bases and 2 bases, in that order; junction bases with no gene match: 14. The CDR3 sequence: CASSQKGPGVGLAYNEQFF. In DNA form, the CDR3 reads TGTGCCAGCAGCCAAAAAGGCCCGGGGGTGGGACTAGCCTACAATGAGCAGTTCTTC.

This clonotype came up a few times. CDR3 bases: TGTGCCTGGAGCCTTTACGGCGGGGGGACAGATACGCAGTATTTT. This codes for CAWSLYGGGTDTQYF. The chain recombines TRBV30 with TRBJ2-3; 8 nucleotides agree with TRBD2. Looked up from germline, CDR1 is GTSNPN and CDR2 is SVGIG (reference sequence). The CDR3 has 15 residues. V shed 3 bases, J shed 3 bases, and the junction held 8 bases outside the gene matches.

The V gene is TRBV28, the J gene TRBJ2-5; 7 positions agree with TRBD2. CDR3 length equals 14 residues. V lost 9 bases, J lost 5 bases, and 12 bases stayed unmatched. In germline, CDR1 is MDHEN, CDR2 SYDVKM. The CDR3, as DNA: TGTGCCAGTCTAGGCCCCGGGGAGGGGGAGACCCAGTACTTC. Translation gives CASLGPGEGETQYF.

The gene calls are TRBV6-6 and TRBJ2-1; D is perhaps TRBD1 or TRBD2 (5 bases each). The germline V and J ends were trimmed by 3 bases and 14 bases, with 17 bases remaining between them. Germline lookup yields CDR1 MNHNY and CDR2 SVGAGI (reference sequence). The CDR3 extends over 13 amino acids. DNA of the CDR3: TGTGCCAGCAGTTATCCCGGGACCACCGAAGAGTTCTTC. Amino acid sequence: CASSYPGTTEEFF.

This clonotype has a handful of counts. This sequence joins TRBV5-1 and TRBJ2-2, with D hard to call. From germline, CDR1 is SGHRS and CDR2 YFSETQ. Trimming cost V 0 bases and J 10 bases, with 10 bases left between them. CDR3 length: 13 residues. This CDR3 reads CASSLEARTELFF. The DNA of the CDR3 is TGCGCCAGCAGCTTGGAAGCACGGACGGAGCTGTTTTTT.

The chain is built from TRBV4-2 and TRBJ1-1, with D unresolved. The CDR3 covers 14 residues. Germline lookup yields CDR1 LGHNA and CDR2 YNFKEQ. V was cut by 0 bases and J by 6 bases, with 11 bases left in between. The CDR3 protein is CASSQDRASAEAFF. DNA of the CDR3: TGTGCCAGCAGCCAAGATCGGGCGTCCGCTGAAGCTTTCTTT.